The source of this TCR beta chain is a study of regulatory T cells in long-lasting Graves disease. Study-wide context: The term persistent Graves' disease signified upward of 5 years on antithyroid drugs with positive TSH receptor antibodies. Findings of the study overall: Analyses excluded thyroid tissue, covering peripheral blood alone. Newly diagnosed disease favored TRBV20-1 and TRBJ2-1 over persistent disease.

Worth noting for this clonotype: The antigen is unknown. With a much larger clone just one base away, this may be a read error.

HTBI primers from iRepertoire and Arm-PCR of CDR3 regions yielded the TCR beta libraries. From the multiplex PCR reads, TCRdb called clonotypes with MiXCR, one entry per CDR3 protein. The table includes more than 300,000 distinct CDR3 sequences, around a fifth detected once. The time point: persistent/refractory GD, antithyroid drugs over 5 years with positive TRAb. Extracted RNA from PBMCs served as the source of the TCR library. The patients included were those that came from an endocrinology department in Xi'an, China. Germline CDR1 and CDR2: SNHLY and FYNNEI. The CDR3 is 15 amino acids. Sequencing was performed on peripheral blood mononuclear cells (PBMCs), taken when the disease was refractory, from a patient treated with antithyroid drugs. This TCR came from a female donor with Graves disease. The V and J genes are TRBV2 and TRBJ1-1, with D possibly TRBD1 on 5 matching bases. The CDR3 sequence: CAGSEGAGMNTEAFF. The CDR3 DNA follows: TGTGCCGGCAGTGAAGGGGCAGGTATGAACACTGAAGCTTTCTTT.